This T cell receptor beta chain was captured by sequencing in a study of shared clonotypes between healthy human individuals (dated by TCRdb to about 2020). Study-wide context: Three men and a couple of women, aged 18 to 49 years, made up the cohort. For each donor, three plates each were used for CD4 naive and CD4 memory, two plates were used for CD8 naive, and one plate was used for CD8 memory. To increase sequencing depth and limit assay-specific biases, TCR repertoire library preparation and sequencing were carried out by different laboratories using diverse techniques. Leukapheresis yielded between about 0.85 and 10 billion PBMCs per donor. To estimate repertoire size and how much clonotype sharing occurs between individuals, the study deeply sequenced the blood TCR repertoires of five healthy adults.

The trim is 1 base for V and 1 base for J, with a gap of 7 bases between the germline ends. The germline V gene specifies SGHVS as CDR1 and FQNEAQ as CDR2. The CDR3 spans 14 residues, from the cysteine through the phenylalanine. Just CDR3 DNA is preserved here, 42 bases in frame from base 1. General study outcomes and caveats: When four donors were compared, the shared fraction of clonotypes was about 5% for naive CD4, 3.5% for naive CD8, 2% to 2.5% for memory CD4, and around 0.37% for memory CD8. Sampling was restricted to blood, and TCR repertoires in tissue are likely to differ from TCR repertoires in blood. Clonotypes shared by all four sorted-subset donors showed higher generation probabilities than non-shared clonotypes. Based on pairwise subsampling, the degree of clonotype sharing among donors was expected to be affected by sequencing depth. Incomplete sequencing was indicated by rarefaction of sorted-subset datasets, despite the large sequencing depth. Naive subsets generally had larger estimated clonotype richness than memory subsets. Because the study included only a small number of donors, the genetic and exposure-history diversity represented was limited.

In its sample, this clone was seen a few times. No cognate antigen has been identified for it. The sample holds no much larger clone one base away, and base qualities are not on file. The donors were healthy, HIV-negative adults who had no recently reported acute infections or vaccinations. Every donor was a Caucasian adult living in Nashville, Tennessee, USA. The CD8 memory samples were a combination of magnetically selected CD45RO+ cells and CCR7-negative CD45RA+ effector memory (TemRA) cells. Blood was obtained by leukapheresis, after which PBMCs were separated by Ficoll-Histopaque density gradient centrifugation and cryopreserved in liquid nitrogen vapor phase. Purity and quantity of every magnetically sorted T cell population were checked by analytical flow cytometry. Genomic DNA was isolated from each sorted fraction and quantified by UV absorbance on a Nanodrop 2000c. TCR CDR3 regions were amplified from genomic DNA by multiplex PCR using the deep immunoSEQ assay. Extracted genomic DNA from each cell subset was distributed evenly across all wells of several immunoSEQ 96-well plates, and each plate was treated as a replicate. For sorted subsets, about 200 ng genomic DNA, equal to tens of thousands of T cell genomes, was loaded into each replicate PCR. The purified libraries were quantified using a Qubit 3.0 fluorometer, sized with a Bioanalyzer 2100, and then quantified again using the KAPA Library Quantification kit. Every immunoSEQ 96-well plate was sequenced on a separate single-read 150-cycle Illumina NextSeq 550 flow cell. Per the source publication's procedure: Because the immunoSEQ output held only junctional sequences and lacked quality scores, the filtering could not match the filtering applied to full-length reads. Sequences were annotated with PyIR, a Python wrapper for IgBLAST v1.9, and V/J genes and CDR3 were assigned using IMGT germline references. Any read was removed if the V/J assignment was weak (E-value above 1e-6), the CDR3 was missing, or the read contained stop codons, out-of-frame junctions, or ambiguous translated residues. V3J clonotypes were defined as sequences sharing the same inferred V gene, J gene, and CDR3 amino acid sequence. To compute the percentage overlap between repertoires, the number of shared unique clonotypes was divided by the size of the smaller repertoire. Richness of each repertoire was evaluated using RTK rarefaction, the Chao1 estimator, and Recon v2.1 estimates of unobserved clonotypes. Generation probabilities were computed with OLGA for all TCRbeta clonotypes obtained by the gDNA method from several donors. TCRdb took this table from immuneACCESS and kept in-frame rearrangements with V and J called. Such tables lack part of the clones; where checked against another copy, unresolved V genes explain under half of the gap, and the rest is unexplained. Clonal size and the V and J genes are those of that table, whereas D and trimming came from the DNA. The sample table lists around 690,000 clones, about nine tenths of them with a count of one. The top ten constitute about a third of the sample.

Rearrangement joined TRBV7-8 to TRBJ1-1, with the D gene too uncertain to name. The sample was memory CD8+ T cells from PBMCs. In light of the paper, this sample's cell subset or site label describes: CD45RO+ cells pooled with CCR7-negative TemRA cells. The receptor's source is a man between 18 and 35 years old in good health. Some clones in this sample may be carry-over from other donors' samples. The DNA is as follows: TGTGCCAGCAGCTTAGGTGCCAGGAACACTGAAGCTTTCTTT. Translated, this is CASSLGARNTEAFF.